This note documents a single TCR beta chain sequence. Its antigen is unknown. A read error may explain this, as a much larger clone is one base away. The sample is drawn from a study of T cells in Graves' hyperthyroidism and ophthalmopathy (dated by TCRdb to between 2018 and 2021). Broadly, across the study: Peripheral blood samples were taken at initial diagnosis, before any treatment was given. After sampling, hyperthyroidism patients received methimazole starting at 30 mg daily, and ophthalmopathy patients received high-dose intravenous methylprednisolone. Prospective prediction of ophthalmopathy was tested in an independent validation cohort of 18 hyperthyroidism patients and some 17 patients who later progressed to ophthalmopathy. The study also compared thyroid tissue and blood T-cell repertoires from about six Graves' hyperthyroidism patients. According to the paper, TCR Vbeta CDR3 sequencing was carried out on 135 peripheral blood samples, which came from 40 to 45 ophthalmopathy, around 74 hyperthyroidism and approximately 17 progressor patients. For training and testing, the 80 to 100 patients in the discovery cohort were randomly divided in a 7:3 ratio. To identify TCR V-J signatures that set the groups apart, the researchers used a discovery cohort of 95 to 100 patients, made up of fewer than 50 with Graves' ophthalmopathy and 55 to 65 with stable Graves' hyperthyroidism.

Here is what the overall study found, with its caveats: Most expanded thyroid clonotypes (frequency above 0.001) were also found in blood, which suggests that blood repertoires may mirror thyroid immune responses. A model built on a 13 V-J signature distinguished ophthalmopathy from stable hyperthyroidism, reaching around 87% sensitivity and approximately 83% specificity in cross-validation and 80%/75% in testing. Sample size was not statistically predetermined, and blinding of investigators to group allocation was not performed. During validation, the model predicted progression to ophthalmopathy a median of approximately six months ahead of onset, with around 71% sensitivity and 72.22% specificity.

The hyperthyroidism patients were between 18 and 65 years old and newly diagnosed, with a disease duration of less than 2 months. Exclusion was applied to patients with uncontrolled infections, other autoimmune diseases, pregnancy or lactation. Clinical symptoms, serum thyroxine and TRAb, thyroid ultrasound, and orbital computed tomography formed the basis for the diagnoses. Blood from progressor patients was collected at the time of first diagnosis with hyperthyroidism, before any ophthalmopathy symptoms had appeared. Ficoll-Paque density gradient centrifugation was used to isolate PBMCs from about 10 ml of fresh peripheral blood. Progressor patients were defined as those initially diagnosed with Graves' hyperthyroidism in whom ophthalmopathy developed during follow-up. Trizol reagent was used to extract total RNA, and RNA quality was then checked on an Agilent 2100 Bioanalyzer. Taken from the germline V gene, the CDR1 and CDR2 loops are KGHDR and SFDVKD. Between the V and J ends, shortened by 3 bases and 5 bases respectively, the junction contains 12 bases. Counted from cysteine to phenylalanine, this CDR3 has 15 amino acids. Here the CDR3 DNA is all that survives: 45 bases in frame from base 1.

The TCR beta CDR3 regions were amplified from the RNA transcripts. For the first round of RT-PCR on the TCR CDR3, the HTBI primer set was used together with the Qiagen OneStep RT-PCR kit. Libraries were constructed in a second round of multiplex PCR, after which size selection and purification were performed. Sequencing of the libraries was done on an Illumina HiSeq2000 using paired-end 100 bp reads. For the original study's pipeline: SOAPnuke was used to process the raw data, throwing out any read that contained adapters or uncalled bases, had a mean Phred below 15, or lacked an exact constant-primer or identifier match. High-quality paired reads were merged with COPE v1.2.5, and unique nucleotide sequences were defined as clonotypes. Clonotypes were aligned to IMGT TRBV, TRBD and TRBJ reference segments using MiTCR v1.1. Only V-J combinations with frequency above 0.0001, covering about 99% of repertoires, were analysed. The TCS score was defined as F50 (clonal expansion) divided by E x V (chaos), with BLOSUM62-based TCRdist calculated between CDR3 peptides within each V-J. Welch's t-statistics and random forest reduced fewer than 550 V-J features to roughly 13, which were used in a naive Bayes classifier (R e1071). Starting from the raw public reads, TCRdb applied fastp trimming at Q25, assembled clones with MiXCR and retained in-frame beta chains. When rows share a CDR3 protein, they turn into one entry using the most common DNA and genes. The V and J calls and clone size are TCRdb's, not the authors'. The sample table contains almost 600,000 distinct CDR3 sequences; only one count was recorded for over 11% of them. About 5.8% of the sample rests with the top ten.

The sequence joins TRBV24-1 to TRBJ2-2; the D gene is perhaps TRBD2, on 6 matching bases. This receptor was obtained from a woman aged 30 to 39 with Graves' hyperthyroidism that later progressed to Graves' ophthalmopathy. The sample was blood. The base sequence is TGTGCCACCAGTGATCGACTAGGAGGGACCGGGGAGCTGTTTTTT. Translated, this is CATSDRLGGTGELFF.